Presented here are 4 T cell receptor beta chains from one specimen sequenced in a study of post-analysis software for immune sequencing data. Broader study findings: Controls had lower frequencies than patients of about five TRBV segments, which included TRBV5-6, TRBV5-1 and TRBV20-1.

Antigens of these TCRs are unknown. Unique molecular identifiers featured in each of the TCR beta cDNA libraries. TCRdb ran MiXCR on the PCR reads and lists one entry per CDR3 protein. The sample lists about 200,000 distinct CDR3 sequences, approximately 30% seen once, with about 3.4% in the top ten. Sequences were obtained from blood. These receptors all come from a girl under 18 with multiple sclerosis.

Only a few counts were recorded for this clonotype. The CDR3 loop reads CATSESSKNEQYF. CDR3 coding DNA: TGTGCCACCAGCGAATCTAGCAAAAACGAGCAGTACTTC. The chain couples TRBV24-1 to TRBJ2-7; weak D call: TRBD2 (5 bases). Trimming removed 7 bases at V and 5 bases at J, with 14 bases between. This CDR3 spans 13 amino acids. Germline V gives CDR1 KGHDR, CDR2 SFDVKD.

This clonotype has ten or more counts. The V gene is TRBV3-1, the J gene TRBJ2-1; no reliable D call. Looked up from germline, CDR1 is LGHDT and CDR2 is YNNKEL (reference sequence). Deletions cut 3 bases from V and 3 bases from J, with 3 bases between. The CDR3 extends over 12 amino acids. The CDR3 bases are TGTGCCAGCAGCCAGAACTACAATGAGCAGTTCTTC. Amino acid sequence: CASSQNYNEQFF.

This clonotype was seen ten or more times. The CDR3, as DNA: TGCGCCAGCAGCACCGGATACCTATACGAGCAGTACTTC. Translation: CASSTGYLYEQYF. V usage is TRBV5-1 and J usage is TRBJ2-7; D not certain. V lost 4 bases and J 4 bases, leaving 12 bases between the germline ends. In germline, CDR1 is SGHRS, CDR2 YFSETQ. The CDR3 has 13 amino acids.

The chain joins TRBV29-1 to TRBJ2-3; 10 bases align to TRBD2. The CDR3 has 19 amino acids. CDR1 and CDR2 from the germline V gene are SQVTM and ANQGSEA. V trimming: 6 bases; J trimming: 6 bases; junction bases outside the gene matches: 24. In nucleotides, the CDR3 is TGCAGCGTGATCTTCGCCGCCACATATAGCGGGGGGCCCGGGGATACGCAGTATTTT. Translating gives CSVIFAATYSGGPGDTQYF.